This T cell receptor beta chain was profiled in a study of Ad26.COV2.S vaccination and SARS-CoV-2 variants. Across the whole study: Donor joined the COV1001 Ad26.COV2.S trial arm.

Indicated treatment: approximately 18 received Ad26.COV2.S at low or high dose, single or two shots; 5 received placebo; per-sample allocation not given. Vaccine and placebo recipients were sampled on day 63 after the first injection. The data were produced by immunoSEQ multiplex PCR, yet TCRdb's version contains in-frame clones alone and is incomplete. The table shows hundreds of thousands of clones, with about nine tenths occurring only once. The CDR3 loop spans 13 amino acids. V lost 5 bases and J 5 bases, leaving 9 bases between the germline ends. Germline lookup yields CDR1 SGHVS and CDR2 FNYEAQ.

Sample: peripheral blood, taken in a trial of Ad26.COV2.S vaccine versus placebo. The sequence came from a person between 18 and 65 years old who received the Ad26.COV2.S COVID-19 vaccine or a placebo. The rearrangement joins TRBV7-6 to TRBJ2-2; D perhaps matches TRBD1 (6 bases). As DNA, the CDR3 is TGTGCCAGCAGCACCAGGGGTACCGGGGAGCTGTTTTTT. This codes for CASSTRGTGELFF.